This T cell receptor (beta chain) was identified during a study of Siglec-9 on CD8 T cells in melanoma (dated by TCRdb to about 2019). In the study overall: In this study, researchers looked at how Siglec-9 is expressed on CD8+ T cells and what Siglec-9 does to regulate T cells within the melanoma tumor microenvironment. Here is what the overall study found, with its caveats: According to the reported findings, Siglec-9 marked and regulated a subset of effector memory CD8+ T cells that seemed to build up inside melanoma tumors.

V loses 3 bases at its end and J loses 5 bases; junction bases beyond the gene matches: 10. CDR1 and CDR2 are read off the germline V gene as SGDLS and YYNGEE. From its cysteine to its phenylalanine, the CDR3 spans 15 amino acids. CDR3 DNA only is kept here, 45 bases in frame from base 1. To note about this clone: Its antigen is currently not known. Base quality data are lacking; no much larger clone is found one base away.

Library preparation used the immunoSEQ multiplex PCR assay. Entries here come from immuneACCESS through TCRdb and include only in-frame sequences with V and J called. Some clones fail to appear in such tables; in the studies checked, an unresolved V gene covers under half of the shortfall, and the cause of the remainder is unknown. The sample records 30,000 to 45,000 clones, roughly 80% of which are singletons. More than 1.5% of the sample rests with the top ten. The V gene is TRBV9 and the J gene is TRBJ2-5; 7 central bases correspond to TRBD2. The sequence came from a human donor in good health. The specimen sequenced was Siglec-9- CD8+ T cells sorted from blood. Taken with the paper, the label for cell subset or site translates to: CD8 T cells lacking Siglec-9. The bases read TGTGCCAGCAGCGCCTTCCAAAGCGGGATGGAGACCCAGTACTTC. Its protein reads: CASSAFQSGMETQYF.